This T cell receptor beta chain comes out of a study of siplizumab effects on memory and regulatory T cells. This CDR3 has 15 residues. J was trimmed by 4 bases and V by 1 base; bases with no gene match: 6. The germline V gene has CDR1 SGHVS and CDR2 FQNEAQ. Comment on this clone: Antigen unknown.

Study-level points and caveats: Treg-derived clones made up an average of approximately 64% of mappable alloreactive CD4+ clones with siplizumab and over 25% in controls.

Approximately 98,000 TCR templates underwent assay in each sample. Sequencing was performed with immunoSEQ multiplex PCR; in TCRdb, only in-frame clones are kept and a portion is missing. Here the sample spans roughly 56,000 clones, about 98% being singletons. The gene calls are TRBV7-8 and TRBJ2-7; 8 bases are shared with TRBD2. Sequencing input: naive CD8+ T cells sorted from blood. The sequence came from a human donor in good health. This CDR3 is CASSLETGGFYEQYF. CDR3 in DNA: TGTGCCAGCAGCTTAGAAACGGGGGGGTTTTACGAGCAGTACTTC.